This T cell receptor (beta chain) was sequenced in a study of spatial heterogeneity in lung cancer. Study results and limitations: Tumors with more nonsynonymous mutations had more expanded intratumoral alpha and beta TCRs.

TCRdb re-called the 5' RACE reads through MiXCR, storing one row per CDR3 protein. The sample holds approximately 2,000 distinct CDR3 sequences, about a tenth seen once. Described time point: sample taken at primary tumor resection. The donors were 72 patients with non-small cell lung cancer that was early-stage and untreated. The germline gives CDR1 SGDLS, CDR2 YYNGEE. V shed 0 bases and J shed 2 bases, with 9 bases lying between them. The CDR3 loop spans 15 amino acids. In its sample, this clonotype ranks as medium-sized. Its target is not known. The sequencing used lung tumor tissue, collected at surgery. The clonotype originates from a female donor with early-stage non-small cell lung cancer. The chain combines TRBV9 with TRBJ1-3, with a weak D call TRBD1 (5 bases). CDR3 sequence: CASSVGPGAGNTIYF. For the CDR3, the DNA is TGTGCCAGCAGCGTAGGGCCGGGGGCTGGAAACACCATATATTTT.